One and the same sample provided the 27 T cell receptor beta chains below, sequenced in a study of blood T cell repertoires in COVID-19. Generated by immunoSEQ multiplex PCR, the TCRdb table keeps only in-frame clones and is missing some. The sample includes under 200,000 clones, approximately 85% of them seen just once. Sequencing was done on a sample of peripheral blood. All receptors derive from a woman aged 80 or over with acute or convalescent COVID-19.

This chain uses TRBV30 with TRBJ2-5; 7 bases line up with TRBD1. CDR3 length equals 14 residues. Germline CDR1 and CDR2: GTSNPN and SVGIG (reference sequence). Unmatched junction bases numbered 7, after V lost 0 bases and J lost 6 bases. CDR3 loop: CAWSVRDREKTQYF. In DNA, the CDR3 is TGTGCCTGGAGTGTACGCGACAGGGAAAAGACCCAGTACTTC. The complete variable domain, with remaining parts taken from reference TRBV30 and TRBJ2-5, reads SQTIHQWPATLVQPVGSPLSLECTVEGTSNPNLYWYRQAAGRGLQLLFYSVGIGQISSEVPQNLSASRPQDRQFILSSKKLLLSDSGFYLCAWSVRDREKTQYFGPGTRLLVL.

The chain employs TRBV30 and TRBJ1-3; D gene ambiguous. The CDR3 extends over 15 amino acids. The germline V and J ends were trimmed by 3 bases and 2 bases, with 14 bases remaining between them. The V gene's germline CDR1 is GTSNPN and CDR2 SVGIG (reference sequence). The CDR3: CAWSIGGSTGNTIYF. CDR3 nucleotides: TGTGCCTGGAGCATTGGAGGGTCCACTGGAAACACCATATATTTT.

This chain uses TRBV13 with TRBJ2-5; 11 nucleotides align to TRBD2. Germline lookup yields CDR1 PRHDT and CDR2 FYEKMQ (reference sequence). The V and J ends lost 5 bases and 4 bases, in that order; junction bases with no gene match: 9. The CDR3 length is 16 residues. DNA for the CDR3: TGTGCCAGCAGCGGGGTAGCGGGAGGGCCAGGAGAGACCCAGTACTTC. It translates to CASSGVAGGPGETQYF.

This clone occurred a few times. The rearrangement joins TRBV6-2 or TRBV6-3 to TRBJ2-7; 7 nucleotides match TRBD1. Per the germline V gene, CDR1 is MNHEY and CDR2 is SVGEGT. This CDR3 has 14 amino acids. J gave up 7 bases and V 4 bases, and 10 bases lay outside the gene matches. The DNA for the CDR3 is TGTGCCAGCAGTTCCCCGGGGACCAGGGGGGAGCAGTACTTC. Translation: CASSSPGTRGEQYF.

This clone was seen more than once but under ten times. The rearrangement joins TRBV6-5 to TRBJ2-5, with 7 bases fitting TRBD1. Unmatched junction bases numbered 7, after V lost 5 bases and J lost 4 bases. From germline, CDR1 is MNHEY and CDR2 SVGAGI. The CDR3 has 14 residues. This CDR3 reads CASSRDRVGETQYF. CDR3 in DNA: TGTGCCAGCAGTCGCGACAGGGTAGGAGAGACCCAGTACTTC.

The J gene is TRBJ2-7, the V gene TRBV11-2; 9 positions match TRBD2. Per germline, CDR1 SGHAT and CDR2 FQNNGV. The CDR3 runs 15 residues. V shed 5 bases, J shed 6 bases, and the junction held 11 bases outside the gene matches. The CDR3 region is CASSGGGLAYSEQYF. CDR3 nucleotides: TGTGCCAGCAGCGGGGGGGGACTAGCATATTCCGAGCAGTACTTC.

This CDR3 reads CASSLGTESNQPQHF. For the CDR3, the DNA is TGCGCCAGCAGCTTGGGGACAGAAAGCAATCAGCCCCAGCATTTT. The rearrangement links TRBV5-1 to TRBJ1-5, with D possibly matching TRBD1 (6 bases). This CDR3 region has 15 residues. CDR1 and CDR2 from the germline V gene are SGHRS and YFSETQ. V was shortened by 0 bases and J by 1 base, with 8 bases between the two germline ends.

This clone has a single count. The rearrangement links TRBV5-4 to TRBJ1-2; TRBD1 matches 12 bases. CDR1 and CDR2 from the germline V gene are SGHNT and YYREEE (reference sequence). Trimming took 5 bases from V and 5 from J; bases not matched to a gene: 13. CDR3 length: 17 amino acids. The CDR3 DNA is TGTGCCAGCAGTGTCCCGGGACAGGGGGCAGGGGGTTATGGCTACACCTTC. As protein: CASSVPGQGAGGYGYTF.

This chain links TRBV7-8 with TRBJ1-2, with D hard to call. V was shortened by 1 base and J by 2 bases, with 5 bases between the two germline ends. The CDR3 totals 13 residues. Germline V CDR1 and CDR2: SGHVS, FQNEAQ. The CDR3 DNA is TGTGCCAGCAGCTTAGGACTGAACTATGGCTACACCTTC. Translation gives CASSLGLNYGYTF.

This clone occurred a few times. The chain is built from TRBV30 and TRBJ1-2; 8 nucleotides line up with TRBD1. The V segment lost 2 bases and the J segment 7 bases; nucleotides outside the gene matches: 12. This CDR3 region has 15 residues. Germline V gives CDR1 GTSNPN, CDR2 SVGIG (reference sequence). This chain's CDR3 is CAWSPTRGRGPGYTF. The CDR3 DNA sequence: TGTGCCTGGAGTCCCACTCGGGGCAGGGGGCCTGGCTACACCTTC.

This clone was seen only a few times. V usage is TRBV21-1 and J usage is TRBJ2-5; TRBD2 is the table's D call and was not checked against the DNA. TRBV21-1 counts as a pseudogene. This CDR3 has 17 residues. DNA of the CDR3: TGTGCCAGCAGCAAGAGGTGTCCAGCGGGCAGCCAAGAGACCCAGTACTTC. Translating it yields CASSKRCPAGSQETQYF.

The V gene is TRBV27, the J gene TRBJ2-7, with a tentative D call TRBD1 (6 bases). CDR3 length: 18 amino acids. Germline loops: CDR1 MNHEY, CDR2 SMNVEV (reference sequence). The ends were cut back, 2 bases at V and 0 bases at J, with 20 bases in the middle. CDR3 sequence (DNA): TGTGCCAGCAGTTTAAGGGGGATGAGCGCGGAAAGCTCCTACGAGCAGTACTTC. Its protein product is CASSLRGMSAESSYEQYF.

This clone was seen only once. The chain recombines TRBV6-1 with TRBJ2-2; the match to TRBD2 covers 11 bases. Germline V gene data show CDR1 as MNHNS and CDR2 as SASEGT. The CDR3 consists of 17 residues. J gave up 2 bases and V 2 bases, and 4 bases lay outside the gene matches. The CDR3 region is CASSELLAGANTGELFF. The DNA of the CDR3 is TGTGCCAGCAGTGAATTACTAGCGGGGGCAAACACCGGGGAGCTGTTTTTT.

The J gene is TRBJ1-3, the V gene TRBV7-3; D is possibly TRBD1 (5 bases). Germline CDR1 and CDR2: SGHTA and FQGTGA. The length of the CDR3 is 15 residues. The V gene lost 5 bases and the J gene lost 0 bases, with 11 bases spanning the gap. The CDR3 DNA is TGTGCCAGCAGCCTCGACAGTGGCTCTGGAAACACCATATATTTT. Translated, it gives CASSLDSGSGNTIYF.

With regard to this clone: The junction departs from the called germline gene at one end, perhaps through a read error. The chain is built from TRBV11-3 and TRBJ2-7, with D maybe TRBD1 (6 bases). CDR1 is SGHNT and CDR2 is YENEEA in the germline V gene. The CDR3 contains 19 residues. The CDR3 loop reads CASSLARTVPTSFSYEHYF. The CDR3 DNA sequence: TGTGCCAGCAGCTTAGCTCGGACAGTCCCAACCAGCTTTTCCTACGAGCATTACTTC.

This sequence joins TRBV9 and TRBJ1-5; 9 bases line up with TRBD1. Germline loops: CDR1 SGDLS, CDR2 YYNGEE. J gave up 10 bases and V 0 bases, and 8 bases lay outside the gene matches. The CDR3 runs 15 residues. CDR3 sequence (DNA): TGTGCCAGCAGCGTAGGGGACAGGGCCAGGGGACCCCAGCATTTT. Protein sequence: CASSVGDRARGPQHF.

This sequence joins TRBV4-3 and TRBJ2-3; D possibly corresponds to TRBD2 (6 bases). The length of the CDR3 is 16 residues. Trimming shortened V by 0 bases and J by 1 base, and 11 bases separated the two germline ends. CDR1 LGHNA and CDR2 YSLEER come from the germline V gene. The CDR3 DNA is TGCGCCAGCAGCCAAGATGGCGGGGTCGGCACAGATACGCAGTATTTT. It encodes CASSQDGGVGTDTQYF.

V usage is TRBV7-2 and J usage is TRBJ1-1; 11 bases agree with TRBD1. The CDR3 covers 17 residues. Germline trimming cut 5 bases from V and 0 bases from J; bases unmatched to any gene: 8. Per germline, CDR1 SGHTA and CDR2 FQGNSA. CDR3 region: CASSAEWDRGLNTEAFF. As DNA, the CDR3 is TGTGCCAGCAGCGCCGAGTGGGACAGGGGGTTGAACACTGAAGCTTTCTTT.

The rearrangement joins TRBV5-1 to TRBJ1-3; 8 bases line up with TRBD1. Trimming removed 4 bases from V and 4 bases from J; junction bases left unmatched: 7. This CDR3 contains 15 residues. CDR1 and CDR2 (germline): SGHRS, YFSETQ. DNA of the CDR3: TGCGCCAGCAGCCCGACAGGGGCGAGGGGAAACACCATATATTTT. Translation gives CASSPTGARGNTIYF.

V gene TRBV27 combines with J gene TRBJ2-7; 10 bases agree with TRBD1. CDR1 and CDR2 (germline): MNHEY, SMNVEV (reference sequence). This CDR3 is built from 16 residues. The V gene end was trimmed by 5 bases and the J gene end by 6 bases; junction bases not matched to a gene: 13. The CDR3 protein is CASSTIRDRGLGEQYF. For the CDR3, the DNA is TGTGCCAGCAGTACAATCCGGGACAGGGGCCTCGGCGAGCAGTACTTC.

This clone was seen a few times. The chain uses TRBV11-2 and TRBJ1-6, with 7 nucleotides matching TRBD1. This CDR3 region has 17 residues. V trimming: 8 bases; J trimming: 0 bases; junction bases outside the gene matches: 10. Looked up from germline, CDR1 is SGHAT and CDR2 is FQNNGV. The CDR3 nucleotides are TGTGCCAGCGTCGAGGGGGCAGGGGGCTCCTATAATTCACCCCTCCACTTT. It is translated as CASVEGAGGSYNSPLHF. Drawing the rest from reference TRBV11-2 and TRBJ1-6, the complete variable domain is EAGVAQSPRYKIIEKRQSVAFWCNPISGHATLYWYQQILGQGPKLLIQFQNNGVVDDSQLPKDRFSAERLKGVDSTLKIQPAKLEDSAVYLCASVEGAGGSYNSPLHFGNGTRLTVT.

The chain combines TRBV5-1 with TRBJ2-7; 9 bases line up with TRBD1. Per the germline V gene, CDR1 is SGHRS and CDR2 is YFSETQ. The CDR3 is 14 amino acids. With V trimmed by 3 bases and J by 3 bases, 4 bases remained unmatched. CDR3 amino acids: CASSWGQGFYEQYF. The CDR3 DNA follows: TGCGCCAGCAGCTGGGGACAGGGATTCTACGAGCAGTACTTC.

This chain uses TRBV11-2 with TRBJ2-5; possible D gene TRBD2, 5 bases. Per the germline V gene, CDR1 is SGHAT and CDR2 is FQNNGV. The CDR3 is 15 residues long. With 5 bases removed from V and 9 bases from J, the gap between germline ends came to 22 bases. The CDR3 coding sequence is TGTGCCAGCAGCCGCCCATCCACTCGGGGTAGGGCCCAGTACTTC. This encodes CASSRPSTRGRAQYF.

The chain recombines TRBV19 with TRBJ1-4; 8 nucleotides match TRBD1. Looked up from germline, CDR1 is LNHDA and CDR2 is SQIVND (reference sequence). The CDR3 is 18 amino acids. Trimming cost V 6 bases and J 2 bases; bases outside gene matches: 14. CDR3 in DNA: TGTGCCAGTAGCAATAACCCCCCCAGACAGGGGACTAATGAAAAACTGTTTTTT. Amino acid sequence: CASSNNPPRQGTNEKLFF.

As concerns this clone: The same CDR3 can be traced to other DNA sequences in this sample. The chain uses TRBV7-2 and TRBJ1-2; the match to TRBD1 covers 9 bases. CDR3 size: 14 residues. The V gene's germline CDR1 is SGHTA and CDR2 FQGNSA. V lost 5 bases to trimming and J lost 5 bases; unmatched junction nucleotides: 6. The CDR3 region is CASSLTGGGYGYTF. CDR3 bases: TGTGCCAGCAGCCTTACAGGGGGCGGGTATGGCTACACCTTC.

The chain has TRBV9 and TRBJ2-2; perhaps TRBD1 as D (6 bases). CDR3 length equals 16 residues. Germline CDR1 SGDLS, CDR2 YYNGEE. Trimming pared 4 bases from V and 4 bases from J, leaving 17 bases between. The CDR3 region is CASSIQGRGLTGELFF. The CDR3 nucleotides read TGTGCCAGCAGCATACAGGGAAGGGGCCTCACCGGGGAGCTGTTTTTT.

The chain carries TRBV11-3 and TRBJ1-3; D not resolved. With 5 bases removed from V and 0 bases from J, the gap between germline ends came to 5 bases. The CDR3 is made up of 13 amino acids. Germline V CDR1 and CDR2: SGHNT, YENEEA. The CDR3: CASSLGSGNTIYF. For the CDR3, the DNA is TGTGCCAGCAGCCTCGGCTCTGGAAACACCATATATTTT. Full variable domain (rest looked up from reference TRBV11-3 and TRBJ1-3): EAGVVQSPRYKIIEKKQPVAFWCNPISGHNTLYWYLQNLGQGPELLIRYENEEAVDDSQLPKDRFSAERLKGVDSTLKIQPAELGDSAVYLCASSLGSGNTIYFGEGSWLTVV.